The 14 T cell receptor beta chains in this list originate from one sample, sequenced in a study of control samples from healthy donors and cancer patients. Sequencing used immunoSEQ multiplex PCR; TCRdb keeps in-frame clones, though not all of them. The sample has some 120,000 clones; about 93% are singletons. The sample taken for sequencing was blood. The origin of the receptors is a man aged 18-30 years in good health.

This rearrangement joins TRBV6-5 to TRBJ2-3; no definite D call. The germline CDR1 and CDR2 sequences are MNHEY and SVGAGI. Trimming left V 7 bases short and J 3 bases short, with 14 bases between. The CDR3 contains 14 residues. DNA for the CDR3: TGTGCCAGCATATTCACTATGGGAACAGATACGCAGTATTTT. It encodes CASIFTMGTDTQYF.

The chain recombines TRBV5-1 with TRBJ2-7; D uncertain. The V gene lost 0 bases and the J gene lost 6 bases, with 13 bases spanning the gap. Germline CDR1 is SGHRS and CDR2 is YFSETQ. The CDR3 extends over 14 amino acids. The chain's CDR3 is CASSLEGSAGEQYF. The CDR3 DNA sequence: TGCGCCAGCAGCTTGGAAGGTTCGGCTGGCGAGCAGTACTTC.

V usage is TRBV2 and J usage is TRBJ2-3; tentatively, D is TRBD2 (5 bases). The CDR3 is 15 residues long. CDR1 is SNHLY and CDR2 is FYNNEI in the germline V gene. V lost 2 bases, J lost 6 bases, and 15 bases lay in between. The DNA for the CDR3 is TGTGCCAGCAGTGAATGGGCTAGCTACTCTGATACGCAGTATTTT. Protein: CASSEWASYSDTQYF.

The chain uses TRBV19 and TRBJ1-5; D unresolved. Trimming removed 3 bases at V and 3 bases at J, with 12 bases between. The CDR3 length is 15 residues. Germline V gene lookup returns CDR1 LNHDA and CDR2 SQIVND (reference sequence). CDR3: CASSIETADNQPQHF. The CDR3 DNA follows: TGTGCCAGTAGTATTGAAACCGCAGACAATCAGCCCCAGCATTTT.

CDR3 sequence (DNA): TGTGCCAGCAGTGGGGGCGGCAGGGTGGAAACTGAAGCTTTCTTT. It yields the protein CASSGGGRVETEAFF. V usage is TRBV28 and J usage is TRBJ1-1; D is possibly TRBD1 (6 bases). V was cut by 5 bases and J by 5 bases, with 18 bases left in between. The length of the CDR3 is 15 residues. CDR1 is MDHEN and CDR2 is SYDVKM in the germline V gene.

The V call is TRBV11-3, the J call TRBJ1-1; the D is unclear. The V gene lost 1 base and the J gene lost 1 base, with 7 bases spanning the gap. Germline values: CDR1 SGHNT, CDR2 YENEEA. The CDR3 is 14 amino acids. CDR3 sequence reads: CASSLVVPNTEAFF. CDR3 DNA: TGTGCCAGCAGCTTAGTAGTACCGAACACTGAAGCTTTCTTT.

The V call is TRBV11-2, the J call TRBJ1-6, with D possibly TRBD1 on 6 matching bases. Germline V gene data show CDR1 as SGHAT and CDR2 as FQNNGV. CDR3 length equals 14 residues. V lost 1 base to trimming and J lost 7 bases, with 8 bases between them. DNA of the CDR3: TGTGCCAGCAGCTTAGGGGGGCACAATTCACCCCTCCACTTT. Amino acids: CASSLGGHNSPLHF. The full variable domain, in which reference TRBV11-2 and TRBJ1-6 provide the parts outside the CDR3, is EAGVAQSPRYKIIEKRQSVAFWCNPISGHATLYWYQQILGQGPKLLIQFQNNGVVDDSQLPKDRFSAERLKGVDSTLKIQPAKLEDSAVYLCASSLGGHNSPLHFGNGTRLTVT.

V usage is TRBV20-1 and J usage is TRBJ2-1; 8 bases match TRBD2. Unmatched junction bases numbered 4, after V lost 5 bases and J lost 10 bases. CDR1 and CDR2 from the germline V gene are DFQATT and SNEGSKA (reference sequence). The CDR3 length is 11 residues. CDR3 coding DNA: TGCAGTGCTGGGACTAGGAACGAGCAGTTCTTC. The encoded protein is CSAGTRNEQFF.

J is TRBJ1-1 and V is TRBV5-1; 9 bases agree with TRBD1. The CDR3 runs to 15 residues. The germline gives CDR1 SGHRS, CDR2 YFSETQ. V gave up 4 bases and J gave up 4 bases; unmatched junction bases: 8. The CDR3 is CASSRGQGRVTEAFF. Here the CDR3 DNA reads TGCGCCAGCAGCCGAGGACAGGGGAGGGTCACTGAAGCTTTCTTT.

The rearrangement links TRBV6-5 to TRBJ2-1; D is ambiguous. CDR1 is MNHEY and CDR2 is SVGAGI in the germline V gene. V gave up 8 bases and J gave up 3 bases, with 14 bases separating them. This CDR3 contains 14 residues. The DNA for the CDR3 is TGTGCCAGCGGCTTCGAAGGGAACTACAATGAGCAGTTCTTC. Translating gives CASGFEGNYNEQFF.

This clone was observed a single time. The gene calls are TRBV11-2 and TRBJ2-6; no firm D call. Germline V gene sequence: CDR1 SGHAT, CDR2 FQNNGV. The CDR3 is 15 amino acids. V was pared by 2 bases and J by 2 bases, with 7 bases between. The CDR3 DNA follows: TGTGCCAGCAGCTTATCAGATACTGGGGCCAACGTCCTGACTTTC. Protein sequence: CASSLSDTGANVLTF.

The CDR3 DNA is TGCGCCAGCGGGGACAGGGGGCCCCCAGATACGCAGTATTTT. It encodes CASGDRGPPDTQYF. The V and J genes are TRBV5-1 and TRBJ2-3; 12 bases align to TRBD1. The V gene end was trimmed by 7 bases and the J gene end by 4 bases; junction bases not matched to a gene: 4. Per germline, CDR1 SGHRS and CDR2 YFSETQ. The CDR3 runs 14 residues.

The chain combines TRBV9 with TRBJ1-4; 9 bases are a match to TRBD1. Trimming at V came to 4 bases and at J to 5 bases, leaving 6 bases not matched to a gene. Germline values: CDR1 SGDLS, CDR2 YYNGEE. CDR3 length: 15 amino acids. CDR3 region: CASSRDRGENEKLFF. DNA of the CDR3: TGTGCCAGCAGCAGAGACAGGGGGGAGAATGAAAAACTGTTTTTT.

The chain has TRBV11-3 and TRBJ2-3; no firm D call. This CDR3 comprises 13 residues. V was cut by 3 bases and J by 4 bases, with 8 bases left in between. Per the germline V gene, CDR1 is SGHNT and CDR2 is YENEEA. The CDR3 loop reads CASSFGYPDTQYF. The DNA of the CDR3 is TGTGCCAGCAGCTTTGGTTATCCAGATACGCAGTATTTT.